A selection of T cell receptor beta chains follows, all from one sample in a study of somatic mutations in cytotoxic T cells in rheumatoid arthritis. Profiled with immunoSEQ multiplex PCR; TCRdb holds only in-frame clones, not every one. The sample consists of approximately 21,000 clones, about four fifths of them appearing once. The material sequenced was CD8+ T cells sorted from blood. These receptors were collected from an adult with rheumatoid arthritis. Each CDR3 is given with its conserved first and last residue. Each record gives: clone size, J gene, D gene, V gene, CDR3 DNA, CDR3 protein. D genes are given only for firm matches. Clone size is shown for a subset of rows, as once, few, many or a class of expanded clone.

abundance: NA; j_gene: TRBJ1-1; d_gene: NA; v_gene: TRBV5-5; CDR3nt: TGTGCCAGCAGCCGAAGGGGGAACACTGAAGCTTTCTTT; CDR3aa: CASSRRGNTEAFF
abundance: NA; j_gene: TRBJ2-2; d_gene: TRBD1; v_gene: TRBV6-6; CDR3nt: TGTGCCAGCAGAAGGACAGGGGGCGACACCGGGGAGCTGTTTTTT; CDR3aa: CASRRTGGDTGELFF
abundance: NA; j_gene: TRBJ2-5; d_gene: NA; v_gene: TRBV15; CDR3nt: TGTGCCACCAGCAGAGATGCGCCCGGCAAGGGGACCCAGTACTTC; CDR3aa: CATSRDAPGKGTQYF
abundance: NA; j_gene: TRBJ2-7; d_gene: NA; v_gene: TRBV29-1; CDR3nt: TGCAGCGTTGAAGGGGCTCGGTACGAGCAGTACTTC; CDR3aa: CSVEGARYEQYF
abundance: few; j_gene: TRBJ1-1; d_gene: NA; v_gene: TRBV7-9; CDR3nt: TGTGCCAGCAGCTTTGGAAACACTGAAGCTTTCTTT; CDR3aa: CASSFGNTEAFF
abundance: NA; j_gene: TRBJ2-1; d_gene: TRBD2; v_gene: TRBV27; CDR3nt: TGTGCCAGCAGTCTCACTAGCGGGGGGGCTTTCGGGCATGAGCAGTTCTTC; CDR3aa: CASSLTSGGAFGHEQFF
abundance: NA; j_gene: TRBJ2-7; d_gene: NA; v_gene: TRBV13; CDR3nt: TGTGCCAGCAGCTTCAACTACGAGCAGTACTTC; CDR3aa: CASSFNYEQYF
abundance: NA; j_gene: TRBJ1-6; d_gene: NA; v_gene: TRBV11-3; CDR3nt: TGTGCCAGCAGCTTGGGACATCTTAATTCACCCCTCCACTTT; CDR3aa: CASSLGHLNSPLHF
abundance: NA; j_gene: TRBJ2-1; d_gene: TRBD2; v_gene: TRBV5-6; CDR3nt: TGTGCCAGCAGCTGGGGACTAGCGGGCCCCTACAATGAGCAGTTCTTC; CDR3aa: CASSWGLAGPYNEQFF
abundance: NA; j_gene: TRBJ2-2; d_gene: NA; v_gene: TRBV7-9; CDR3nt: TGTGCCAGCAGCTTAGTGTCCTCTATACTCGCGAACACCGGGGAGCTGTTTTTT; CDR3aa: CASSLVSSILANTGELFF
abundance: NA; j_gene: TRBJ1-2; d_gene: NA; v_gene: TRBV7-2; CDR3nt: TGTGCCAGCAGCTTAGGGGCAGGGGCTGAATATGGCTACACCTTC; CDR3aa: CASSLGAGAEYGYTF
abundance: NA; j_gene: TRBJ1-5; d_gene: TRBD1; v_gene: TRBV6-6; CDR3nt: TGTGCCAGCAGGCAAACAGGGGGAGGCCAGCCCCAGCATTTT; CDR3aa: CASRQTGGGQPQHF
abundance: NA; j_gene: TRBJ1-1; d_gene: NA; v_gene: TRBV6-1; CDR3nt: TGTGCCAGCAGTGAAATTCAGCCGCTAGGCACTGAAGCTTTCTTT; CDR3aa: CASSEIQPLGTEAFF
abundance: NA; j_gene: TRBJ2-1; d_gene: TRBD1; v_gene: TRBV5-1; CDR3nt: TGCGCCAGCAGCTCCGTGGCAGGGGGCTACAATGAGCAGTTCTTC; CDR3aa: CASSSVAGGYNEQFF
abundance: NA; j_gene: TRBJ1-1; d_gene: TRBD1; v_gene: TRBV6-6; CDR3nt: TGTGCCAGCAGTTACACACAGGGGAATTTGGACACTGAAGCTTTCTTT; CDR3aa: CASSYTQGNLDTEAFF
abundance: NA; j_gene: TRBJ2-7; d_gene: TRBD2; v_gene: TRBV19; CDR3nt: TGTGCCAGTAGTGTTCCCGGGACTAGCGGGGTCGAGCAGTACTTC; CDR3aa: CASSVPGTSGVEQYF
abundance: NA; j_gene: TRBJ2-3; d_gene: TRBD2; v_gene: TRBV6-4; CDR3nt: TGTGCCAGCAAGGGAAGCGGGGACACAGATACGCAGTATTTT; CDR3aa: CASKGSGDTDTQYF
abundance: NA; j_gene: TRBJ2-7; d_gene: TRBD1; v_gene: TRBV6-6; CDR3nt: TGTGCCAGCAGTCACGGACAGGGGGGGTACGAGCAGTACTTC; CDR3aa: CASSHGQGGYEQYF
abundance: NA; j_gene: TRBJ2-7; d_gene: NA; v_gene: TRBV7-6; CDR3nt: TGTGCCAGCAGCGTCTCGGGGATTGAATCCTACGAGCAGTACTTC; CDR3aa: CASSVSGIESYEQYF
abundance: NA; j_gene: TRBJ2-7; d_gene: NA; v_gene: TRBV7-8; CDR3nt: TGTGCCAGCAGCCGCCATGCAAGGGGGGCTGGCCACCCCTACGAGCAGTACTTC; CDR3aa: CASSRHARGAGHPYEQYF
abundance: NA; j_gene: TRBJ1-1; d_gene: NA; v_gene: TRBV9; CDR3nt: TGTGCCAGCAGCGTAGGGGGGGAAAACACTGAAGCTTTCTTT; CDR3aa: CASSVGGENTEAFF
abundance: NA; j_gene: TRBJ1-1; d_gene: TRBD1; v_gene: TRBV5-4; CDR3nt: TGTGCCAGCAGCTTAGGACAGGGGGGGAACACTGAAGCTTTCTTT; CDR3aa: CASSLGQGGNTEAFF
abundance: NA; j_gene: TRBJ1-1; d_gene: NA; v_gene: TRBV7-3; CDR3nt: TGTGCCAGCAGCCAAAACCCCGACTACACTGAAGCTTTCTTT; CDR3aa: CASSQNPDYTEAFF
abundance: once; j_gene: TRBJ2-5; d_gene: TRBD2; v_gene: TRBV6-5; CDR3nt: TGTGCCAGCAGTAGCGGGGAGGCCCAAGAGACCCAGTACTTC; CDR3aa: CASSSGEAQETQYF
abundance: NA; j_gene: TRBJ2-1; d_gene: NA; v_gene: TRBV7-9; CDR3nt: TGTGCCAGCAGCTTTCCGGACCGATACAGTGAGCAGTTCTTC; CDR3aa: CASSFPDRYSEQFF
abundance: NA; j_gene: TRBJ2-1; d_gene: TRBD1; v_gene: TRBV7-8; CDR3nt: TGTGCCAGCAGCCGGACCGGGACAGGGAGAAATGAGCAGTTCTTC; CDR3aa: CASSRTGTGRNEQFF
abundance: NA; j_gene: TRBJ1-2; d_gene: NA; v_gene: TRBV5-6; CDR3nt: TGTGCCAGCAGCGCCCGGGACACTCACTATGGCTACACCTTC; CDR3aa: CASSARDTHYGYTF
abundance: few; j_gene: TRBJ1-1; d_gene: NA; v_gene: TRBV7-9; CDR3nt: TGTGCCAGCAGCCGCGAGCTAACAAACGAAGCTTTCTTT; CDR3aa: CASSRELTNEAFF